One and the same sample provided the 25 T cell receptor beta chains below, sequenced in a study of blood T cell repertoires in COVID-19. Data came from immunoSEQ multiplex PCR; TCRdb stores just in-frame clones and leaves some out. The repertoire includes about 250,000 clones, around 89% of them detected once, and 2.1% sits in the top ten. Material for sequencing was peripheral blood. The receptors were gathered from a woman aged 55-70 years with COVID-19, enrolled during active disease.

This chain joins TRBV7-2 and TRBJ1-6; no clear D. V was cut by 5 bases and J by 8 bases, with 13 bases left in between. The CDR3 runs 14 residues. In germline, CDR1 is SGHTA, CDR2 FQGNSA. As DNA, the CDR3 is TGTGCCAGCAGCCCCCAACCACGGGATTCACCCCTCCACTTT. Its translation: CASSPQPRDSPLHF. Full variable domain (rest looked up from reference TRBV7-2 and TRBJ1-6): GAGVSQSPSNKVTEKGKDVELRCDPISGHTALYWYRQSLGQGLEFLIYFQGNSAPDKSGLPSDRFSAERTGGSVSTLTIQRTQQEDSAVYLCASSPQPRDSPLHFGNGTRLTVT.

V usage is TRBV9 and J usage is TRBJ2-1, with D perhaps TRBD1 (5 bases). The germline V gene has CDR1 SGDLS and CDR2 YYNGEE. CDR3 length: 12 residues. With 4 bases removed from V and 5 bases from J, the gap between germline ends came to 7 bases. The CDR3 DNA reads TGTGCCAGCAGCCGACAGAACAATGAGCAGTTCTTC. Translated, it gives CASSRQNNEQFF.

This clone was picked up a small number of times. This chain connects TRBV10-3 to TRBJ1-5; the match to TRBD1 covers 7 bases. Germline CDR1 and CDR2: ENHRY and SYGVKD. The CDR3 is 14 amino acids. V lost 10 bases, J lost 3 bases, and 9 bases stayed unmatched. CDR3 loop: CASSDGQVNQPQHF. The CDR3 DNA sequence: TGTGCCAGTTCCGACGGACAGGTCAATCAGCCCCAGCATTTT.

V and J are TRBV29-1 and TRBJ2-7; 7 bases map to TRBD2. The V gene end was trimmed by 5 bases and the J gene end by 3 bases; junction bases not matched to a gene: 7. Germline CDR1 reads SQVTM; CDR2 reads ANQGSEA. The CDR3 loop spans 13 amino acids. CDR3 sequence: CSVRSGGGYEQYF. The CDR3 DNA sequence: TGCAGCGTTCGATCGGGGGGAGGCTACGAGCAGTACTTC.

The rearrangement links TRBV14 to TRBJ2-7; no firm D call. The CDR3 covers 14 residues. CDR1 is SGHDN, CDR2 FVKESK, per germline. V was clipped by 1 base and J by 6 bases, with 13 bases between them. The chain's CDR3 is CASSQVSPAGEQYF. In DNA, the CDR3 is TGTGCCAGCAGCCAAGTTTCCCCCGCCGGCGAGCAGTACTTC.

In DNA form, the CDR3 reads TGTGCCACCAAGTTCGGGGTCACCGGGGAGCTGTTTTTT. Protein product: CATKFGVTGELFF. The chain uses TRBV6-5 and TRBJ2-2, with D perhaps matching TRBD2 (5 bases). The CDR3 totals 13 residues. With 10 bases removed from V and 4 bases from J, the gap between germline ends came to 13 bases. The germline CDR1 and CDR2 sequences are MNHEY and SVGAGI.

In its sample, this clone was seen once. CDR3 sequence: CASSLVLGVNYGYTF. In DNA, the CDR3 is TGTGCCAGCAGCTTAGTTTTAGGAGTGAACTATGGCTACACCTTC. The V call is TRBV7-9, the J call TRBJ1-2; D is undetermined. Germline-derived CDR1 and CDR2 are SEHNR and FQNEAQ (reference sequence). The CDR3 runs 15 residues. V lost 1 base, J lost 2 bases, and 11 bases lay in between.

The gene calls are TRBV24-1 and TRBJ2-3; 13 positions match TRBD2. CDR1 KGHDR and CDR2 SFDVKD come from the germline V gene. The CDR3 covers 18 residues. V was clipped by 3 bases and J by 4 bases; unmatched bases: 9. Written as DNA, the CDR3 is TGTGCCACCAGTGATCGAAGGACTAGCGGGGGCCCCCCAGATACGCAGTATTTT. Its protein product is CATSDRRTSGGPPDTQYF.

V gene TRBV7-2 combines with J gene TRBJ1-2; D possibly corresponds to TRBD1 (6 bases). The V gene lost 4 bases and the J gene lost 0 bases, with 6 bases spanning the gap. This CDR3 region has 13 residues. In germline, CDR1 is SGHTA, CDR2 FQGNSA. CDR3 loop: CASSWTANYGYTF. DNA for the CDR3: TGTGCCAGCAGCTGGACAGCTAACTATGGCTACACCTTC.

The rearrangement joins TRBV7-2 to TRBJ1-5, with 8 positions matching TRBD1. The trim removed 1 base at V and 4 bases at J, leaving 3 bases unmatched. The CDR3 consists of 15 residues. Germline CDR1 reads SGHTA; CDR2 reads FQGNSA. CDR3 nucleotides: TGTGCCAGCAGCTTAGAAACAGGGGGGAATCAGCCCCAGCATTTT. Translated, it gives CASSLETGGNQPQHF.

This chain's CDR3 is CASSYFPATNEKLFF. DNA for the CDR3: TGTGCCAGCAGTTACTTTCCGGCAACTAATGAAAAACTGTTTTTT. The genes are TRBV6-5 and TRBJ1-4; D is unresolved. The CDR3 contains 15 residues. Between the trimmed V and J ends, which lost 1 base and 0 bases, there was a span of 6 bases. The germline CDR1 and CDR2 sequences are MNHEY and SVGAGI.

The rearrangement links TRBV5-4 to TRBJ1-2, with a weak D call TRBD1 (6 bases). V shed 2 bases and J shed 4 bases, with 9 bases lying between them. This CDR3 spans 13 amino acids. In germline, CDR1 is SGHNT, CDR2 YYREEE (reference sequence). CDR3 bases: TGTGCCAGCAGCTTCGACAGGACCTATGGCTACACCTTC. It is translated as CASSFDRTYGYTF.

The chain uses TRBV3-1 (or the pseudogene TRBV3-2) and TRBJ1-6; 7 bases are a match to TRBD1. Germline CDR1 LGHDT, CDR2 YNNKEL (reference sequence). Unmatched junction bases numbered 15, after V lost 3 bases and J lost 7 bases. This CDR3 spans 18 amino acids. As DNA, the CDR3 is TGTGCCAGCAGCCAGGTTTGGGGACCAGGACAGGAAAATTCACCCCTCCACTTT. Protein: CASSQVWGPGQENSPLHF.

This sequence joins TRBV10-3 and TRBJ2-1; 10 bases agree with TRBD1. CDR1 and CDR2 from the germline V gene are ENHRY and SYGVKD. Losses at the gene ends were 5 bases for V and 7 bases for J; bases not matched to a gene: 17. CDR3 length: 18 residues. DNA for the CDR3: TGTGCCATCAGTCCCAGGAGGTCTGGACAGGGGGGCCGGAATGAGCAGTTCTTC. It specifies CAISPRRSGQGGRNEQFF.

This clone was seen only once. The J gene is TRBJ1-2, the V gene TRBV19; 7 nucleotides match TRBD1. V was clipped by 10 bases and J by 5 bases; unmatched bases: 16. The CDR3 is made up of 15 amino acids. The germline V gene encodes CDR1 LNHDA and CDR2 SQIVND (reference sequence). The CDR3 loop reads CATIRKTGIEYGYTF. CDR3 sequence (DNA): TGTGCCACCATACGTAAGACAGGGATAGAATATGGCTACACCTTC.

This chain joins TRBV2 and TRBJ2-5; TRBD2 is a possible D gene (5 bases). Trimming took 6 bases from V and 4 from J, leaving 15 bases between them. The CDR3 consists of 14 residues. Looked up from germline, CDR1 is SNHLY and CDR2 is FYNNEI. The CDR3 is CASSRTVAGETQYF. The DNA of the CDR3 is TGTGCCAGCAGCAGGACTGTCGCGGGAGAGACCCAGTACTTC. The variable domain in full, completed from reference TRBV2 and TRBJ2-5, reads EPEVTQTPSHQVTQMGQEVILRCVPISNHLYFYWYRQILGQKVEFLVSFYNNEISEKSEIFDDQFSVERPDGSNFTLKIRSTKLEDSAMYFCASSRTVAGETQYFGPGTRLLVL.

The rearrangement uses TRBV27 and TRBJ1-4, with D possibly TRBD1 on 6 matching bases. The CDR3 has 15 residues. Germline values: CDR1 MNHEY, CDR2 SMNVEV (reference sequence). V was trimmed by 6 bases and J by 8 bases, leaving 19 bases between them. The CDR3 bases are TGTGCCAGCAGCCCAACGGGGGGCCCGGGGGAAAAACTGTTTTTT. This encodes CASSPTGGPGEKLFF.

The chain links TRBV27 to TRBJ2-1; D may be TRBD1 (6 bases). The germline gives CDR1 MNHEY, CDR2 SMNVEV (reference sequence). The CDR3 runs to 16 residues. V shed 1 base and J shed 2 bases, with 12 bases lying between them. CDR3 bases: TGTGCCAGCAGTTTATACCGGGACATAACCTACAATGAGCAGTTCTTC. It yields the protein CASSLYRDITYNEQFF.

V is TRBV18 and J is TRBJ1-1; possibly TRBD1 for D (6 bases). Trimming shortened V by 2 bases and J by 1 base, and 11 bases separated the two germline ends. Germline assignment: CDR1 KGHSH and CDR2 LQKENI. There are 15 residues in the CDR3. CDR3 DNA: TGTGCCAGCTCACCAATACGACAGGAGAACACTGAAGCTTTCTTT. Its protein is CASSPIRQENTEAFF. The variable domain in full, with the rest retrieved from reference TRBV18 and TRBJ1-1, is NAGVMQNPRHLVRRRGQEARLRCSPMKGHSHVYWYRQLPEEGLKFMVYLQKENIIDESGMPKERFSAEFPKEGPSILRIQQVVRGDSAAYFCASSPIRQENTEAFFGQGTRLTVV.

CDR3 region: CASSIREGSQETQYF. In DNA, the CDR3 is TGTGCCAGTAGTATCCGGGAGGGCAGCCAAGAGACCCAGTACTTC. The chain employs TRBV19 and TRBJ2-5; TRBD2 matches 8 bases. The junction had 4 bases not matched to a gene; V was cut back by 3 bases and J by 1 base. Germline V gene sequence: CDR1 LNHDA, CDR2 SQIVND (reference sequence). The length of the CDR3 is 15 residues.

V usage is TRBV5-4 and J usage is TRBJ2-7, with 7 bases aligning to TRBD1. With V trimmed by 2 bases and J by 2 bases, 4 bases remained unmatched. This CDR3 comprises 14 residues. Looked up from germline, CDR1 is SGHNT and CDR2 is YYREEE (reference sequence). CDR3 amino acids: CASSFGTEPYEQYF. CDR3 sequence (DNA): TGTGCCAGCAGCTTTGGGACAGAGCCCTACGAGCAGTACTTC.

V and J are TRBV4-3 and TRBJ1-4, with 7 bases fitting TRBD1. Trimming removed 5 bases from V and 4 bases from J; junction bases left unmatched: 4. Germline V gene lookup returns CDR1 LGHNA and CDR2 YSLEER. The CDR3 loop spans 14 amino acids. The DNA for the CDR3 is TGCGCCAGCAGCTTTGGACAGGTTAATGAAAAACTGTTTTTT. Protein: CASSFGQVNEKLFF.

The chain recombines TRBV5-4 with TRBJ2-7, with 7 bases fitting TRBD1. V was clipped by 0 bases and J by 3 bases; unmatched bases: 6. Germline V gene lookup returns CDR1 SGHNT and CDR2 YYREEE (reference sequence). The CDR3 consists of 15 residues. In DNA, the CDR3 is TGTGCCAGCAGCTTGGCCCTATCAGGGGGCTACGAGCAGTACTTC. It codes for CASSLALSGGYEQYF. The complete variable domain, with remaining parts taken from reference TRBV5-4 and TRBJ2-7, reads ETGVTQSPTHLIKTRGQQVTLRCSSQSGHNTVSWYQQALGQGPQFIFQYYREEENGRGNFPPRFSGLQFPNYSSELNVNALELDDSALYLCASSLALSGGYEQYFGPGTRLTVT.

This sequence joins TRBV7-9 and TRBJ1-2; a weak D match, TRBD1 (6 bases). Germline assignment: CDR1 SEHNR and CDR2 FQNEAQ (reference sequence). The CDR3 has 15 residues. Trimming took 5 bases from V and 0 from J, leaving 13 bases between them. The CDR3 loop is CASSKRQDSNYGYTF. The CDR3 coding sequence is TGTGCCAGCAGCAAACGACAGGACTCTAACTATGGCTACACCTTC.

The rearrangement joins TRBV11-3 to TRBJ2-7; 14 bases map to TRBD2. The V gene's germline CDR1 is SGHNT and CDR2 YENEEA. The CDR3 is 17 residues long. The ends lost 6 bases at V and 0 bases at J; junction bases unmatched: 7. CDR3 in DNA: TGTGCCAGCAGTCGGGGGACTAGCGGGGGCCGCTCCTACGAGCAGTACTTC. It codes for CASSRGTSGGRSYEQYF.